The rows below give T cell receptor beta chains drawn from one sample of a study of blood T cell repertoires in COVID-19. The table came from immunoSEQ multiplex PCR; TCRdb's copy has only in-frame clones and leaves some out. This sample has around 620,000 clones, with 70% to 90% found just once. The sample was peripheral blood. The receptors were sampled from a woman aged 18-30 years with acute or convalescent COVID-19. The CDR3 runs from the conserved cysteine through the conserved F or W. The D gene is left open where the match is weak. Clone size is stated in some rows and not others, as once, few, many or a class when expanded.

clone size	V gene	CDR3 length	J gene	D gene	CDR3 DNA	CDR3 protein
.	TRBV30	13	TRBJ1-1	.	TGTGCCTGGAGTGTACAGGGTTTTGCTGAAGCTTTCTTT	CAWSVQGFAEAFF
once	TRBV20-1	14	TRBJ2-3	.	TGCAGTGCTAGTTTTAGCGGACGCACAGATACGCAGTATTTT	CSASFSGRTDTQYF
.	TRBV9	14	TRBJ1-2	.	TGTGCCAGCAGCGGCTCCGGGGGGCTCTACGGCTACACCTTC	CASSGSGGLYGYTF
once	TRBV5-4	13	TRBJ1-4	.	TGTGCCAGCAGGAGACAGATGAATGAAAAACTGTTTTTT	CASRRQMNEKLFF
.	TRBV3-1/TRBV3-2	13	TRBJ1-2	.	TGTGCCAGCAGCCAGAACAGGGTCTATGGCTACACCTTC	CASSQNRVYGYTF
.	TRBV27	12	TRBJ1-1	.	TGTGCCAGCGGGGGCTGGAACACTGAAGCTTTCTTT	CASGGWNTEAFF
.	TRBV4-2	16	TRBJ1-5	TRBD1	TGTGCCAGCAGCCAAGAGGGGACAGGGGTCAATCAGCCCCAGCATTTT	CASSQEGTGVNQPQHF
.	TRBV19	13	TRBJ2-1	.	TGTGCCAGTAGTATAGACGTAGCCAATGAGCAGTTCTTC	CASSIDVANEQFF
.	TRBV9	13	TRBJ2-2	.	TGTGCCAGCAGCGCCTCGGGGACCGGGGAGCTGTTTTTT	CASSASGTGELFF
.	TRBV12-3/TRBV12-4	12	TRBJ1-2	.	TGTGCCTCCGGGAGACCCGGGGGTGGCTACACCTTC	CASGRPGGGYTF
.	TRBV29-1	13	TRBJ1-1	.	TGCAGCGTTGAAGACAGGGAGAACACTGAAGCTTTCTTT	CSVEDRENTEAFF
.	TRBV4-1	15	TRBJ1-3	.	TGCGCCAGCAGCCAAGAGACTCACACTGGAAACACCATATATTTT	CASSQETHTGNTIYF
.	TRBV5-1	15	TRBJ1-1	.	TGCGCCAGCAGCTACAATGAGGGTATGAACACTGAAGCTTTCTTT	CASSYNEGMNTEAFF
.	TRBV9	15	TRBJ1-1	TRBD1	TGTGCCAGCAGCCCCGGGACAGGGATGAACACTGAAGCTTTCTTT	CASSPGTGMNTEAFF
.	TRBV4-3	13	TRBJ2-2	.	TGCGCCAGCAGCCAAGAGGAGGCCGGGGAGCTGTTTTTT	CASSQEEAGELFF
.	TRBV5-1	14	TRBJ2-2	.	TGCGCCAGCAGCTTGGAAACGGGGACCGGGGAGCTGTTTTTT	CASSLETGTGELFF
.	TRBV20-1	15	TRBJ1-2	TRBD1	TGCAGTGCTAGTATTCAGGGGGCCCTCTATTCAGGCTACACCTTC	CSASIQGALYSGYTF
.	TRBV5-1	14	TRBJ1-4	.	TGCGCCAGCAGCTTACAGGGCTGGAATGAAAAACTGTTTTTT	CASSLQGWNEKLFF